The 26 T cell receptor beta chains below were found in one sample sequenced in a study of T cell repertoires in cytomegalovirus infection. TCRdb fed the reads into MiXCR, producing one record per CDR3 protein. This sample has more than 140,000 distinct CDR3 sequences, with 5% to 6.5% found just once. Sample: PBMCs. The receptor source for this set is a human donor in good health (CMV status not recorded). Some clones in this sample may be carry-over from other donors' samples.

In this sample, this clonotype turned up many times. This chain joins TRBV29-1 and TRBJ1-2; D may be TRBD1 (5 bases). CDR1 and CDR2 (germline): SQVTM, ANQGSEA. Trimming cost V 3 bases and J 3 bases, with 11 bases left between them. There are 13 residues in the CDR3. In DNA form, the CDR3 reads TGCAGCGTTGATCGAAGGGGCTACTATGGCTACACCTTC. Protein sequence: CSVDRRGYYGYTF.

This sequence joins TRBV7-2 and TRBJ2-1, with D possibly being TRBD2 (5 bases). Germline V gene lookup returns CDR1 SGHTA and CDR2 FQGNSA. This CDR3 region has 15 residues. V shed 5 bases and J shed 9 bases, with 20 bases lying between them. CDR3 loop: CASSPRTPATGEQFF. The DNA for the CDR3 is TGTGCCAGCAGCCCCCGGACTCCGGCCACGGGTGAGCAGTTCTTC.

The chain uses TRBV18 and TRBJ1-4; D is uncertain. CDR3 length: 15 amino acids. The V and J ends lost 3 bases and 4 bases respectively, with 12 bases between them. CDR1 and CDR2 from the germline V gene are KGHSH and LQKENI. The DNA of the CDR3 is TGTGCCAGCTCACCCGGACCTCGCCGTAATGAAAAACTGTTTTTT. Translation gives CASSPGPRRNEKLFF.

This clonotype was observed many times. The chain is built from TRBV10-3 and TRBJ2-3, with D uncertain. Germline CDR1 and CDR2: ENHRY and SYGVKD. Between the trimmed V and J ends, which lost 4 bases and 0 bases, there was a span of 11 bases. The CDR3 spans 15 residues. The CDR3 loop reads CAISATGKSTDTQYF. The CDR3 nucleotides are TGTGCCATCAGTGCGACTGGGAAGAGCACAGATACGCAGTATTTT.

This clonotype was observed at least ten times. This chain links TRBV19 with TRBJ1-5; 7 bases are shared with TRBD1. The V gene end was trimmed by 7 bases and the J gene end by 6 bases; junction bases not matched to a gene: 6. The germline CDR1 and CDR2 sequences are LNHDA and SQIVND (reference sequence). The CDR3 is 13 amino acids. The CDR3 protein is CASNRGGIQPQHF. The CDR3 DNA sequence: TGTGCCAGTAACAGGGGAGGGATTCAGCCCCAGCATTTT.

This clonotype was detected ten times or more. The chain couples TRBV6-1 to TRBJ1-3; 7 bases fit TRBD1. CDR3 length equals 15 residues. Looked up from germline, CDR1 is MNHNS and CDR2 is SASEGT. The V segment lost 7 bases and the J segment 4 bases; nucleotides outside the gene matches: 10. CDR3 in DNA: TGTGCCAGCACAATGGCAAGGGGGCAAGGAAACACCATATATTTT. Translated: CASTMARGQGNTIYF.

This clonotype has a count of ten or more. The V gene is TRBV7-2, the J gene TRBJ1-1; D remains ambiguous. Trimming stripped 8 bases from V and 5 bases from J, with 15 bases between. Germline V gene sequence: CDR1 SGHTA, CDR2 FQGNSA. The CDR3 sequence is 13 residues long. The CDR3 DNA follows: TGTGCCAGCGCAATAGGTGGGGTTACTGAAGCTTTCTTT. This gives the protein CASAIGGVTEAFF.

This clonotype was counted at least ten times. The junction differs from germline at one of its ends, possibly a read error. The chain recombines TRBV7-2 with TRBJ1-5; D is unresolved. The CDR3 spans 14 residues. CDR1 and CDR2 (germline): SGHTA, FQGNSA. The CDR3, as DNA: TGTGCCAGCAGCCTAGCCTATAGCAATCAGCCCCAGCATTTT. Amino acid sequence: CASSLAYSNQPQHF.

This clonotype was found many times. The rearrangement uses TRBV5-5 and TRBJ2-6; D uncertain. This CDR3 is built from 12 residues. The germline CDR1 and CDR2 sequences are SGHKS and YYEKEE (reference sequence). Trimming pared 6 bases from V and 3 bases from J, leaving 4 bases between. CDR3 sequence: CASIDGANVLTF. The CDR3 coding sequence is TGTGCCAGCATCGATGGGGCCAACGTCCTGACTTTC.

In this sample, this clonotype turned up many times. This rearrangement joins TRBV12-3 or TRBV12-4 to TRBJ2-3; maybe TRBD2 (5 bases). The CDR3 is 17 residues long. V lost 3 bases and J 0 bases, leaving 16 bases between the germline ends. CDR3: CASSFWTLHPSTDTQYF. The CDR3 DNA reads TGTGCCAGCAGTTTTTGGACTCTCCATCCTAGCACAGATACGCAGTATTTT.

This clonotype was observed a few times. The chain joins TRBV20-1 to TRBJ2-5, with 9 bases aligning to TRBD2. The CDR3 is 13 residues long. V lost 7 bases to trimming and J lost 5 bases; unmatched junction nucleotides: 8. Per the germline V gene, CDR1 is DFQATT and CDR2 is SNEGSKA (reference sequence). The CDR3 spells CSVGLAGSETQYF. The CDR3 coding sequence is TGCAGTGTTGGCCTAGCGGGGAGCGAGACCCAGTACTTC.

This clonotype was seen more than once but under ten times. CDR3: CASSLRTLGADTQYF. CDR3 coding DNA: TGTGCCAGCAGCTTGAGGACTCTTGGGGCAGATACGCAGTATTTT. The gene calls are TRBV5-6 and TRBJ2-3, with a weak D call TRBD2 (5 bases). Germline values: CDR1 SGHDT, CDR2 YYEEEE. V lost 1 base and J lost 4, with 13 bases in between. This CDR3 comprises 15 residues.

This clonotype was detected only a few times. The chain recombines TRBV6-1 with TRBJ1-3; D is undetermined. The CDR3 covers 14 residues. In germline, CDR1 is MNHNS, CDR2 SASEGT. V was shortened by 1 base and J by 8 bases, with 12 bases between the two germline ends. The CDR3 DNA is TGTGCCAGCAGTGAAGGCGTTGAACGTCACACCATATATTTT. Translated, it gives CASSEGVERHTIYF.

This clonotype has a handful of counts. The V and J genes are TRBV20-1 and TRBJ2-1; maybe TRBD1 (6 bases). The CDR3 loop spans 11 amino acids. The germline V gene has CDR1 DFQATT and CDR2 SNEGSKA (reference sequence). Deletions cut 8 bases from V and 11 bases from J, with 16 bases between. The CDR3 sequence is CSTPGAGQQFF. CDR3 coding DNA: TGCAGTACGCCAGGGGCGGGCCAGCAGTTCTTC.

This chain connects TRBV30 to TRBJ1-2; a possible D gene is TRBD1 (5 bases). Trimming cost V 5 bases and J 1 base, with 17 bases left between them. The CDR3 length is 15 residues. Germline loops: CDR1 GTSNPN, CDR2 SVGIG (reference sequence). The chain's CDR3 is CAWGARQHINYGYTF. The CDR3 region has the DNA TGTGCCTGGGGGGCCCGGCAGCATATTAACTATGGCTACACCTTC. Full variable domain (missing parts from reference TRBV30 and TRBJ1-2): SQTIHQWPATLVQPVGSPLSLECTVEGTSNPNLYWYRQAAGRGLQLLFYSVGIGQISSEVPQNLSASRPQDRQFILSSKKLLLSDSGFYLCAWGARQHINYGYTFGSGTRLTVV.

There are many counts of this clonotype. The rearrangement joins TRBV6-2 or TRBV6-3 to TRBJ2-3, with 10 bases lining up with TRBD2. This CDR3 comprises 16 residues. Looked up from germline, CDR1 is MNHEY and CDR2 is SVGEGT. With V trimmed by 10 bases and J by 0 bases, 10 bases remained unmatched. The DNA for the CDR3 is TGTGCCATCCTCCCAGCGGGGGGGAGTAGCACAGATACGCAGTATTTT. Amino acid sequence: CAILPAGGSSTDTQYF.

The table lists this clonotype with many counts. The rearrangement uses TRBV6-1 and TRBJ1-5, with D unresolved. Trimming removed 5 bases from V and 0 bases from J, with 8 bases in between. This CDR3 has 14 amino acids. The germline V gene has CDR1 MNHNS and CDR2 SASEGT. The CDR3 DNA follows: TGTGCCAGCAGTCGGACGGATAGCAATCAGCCCCAGCATTTT. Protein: CASSRTDSNQPQHF.

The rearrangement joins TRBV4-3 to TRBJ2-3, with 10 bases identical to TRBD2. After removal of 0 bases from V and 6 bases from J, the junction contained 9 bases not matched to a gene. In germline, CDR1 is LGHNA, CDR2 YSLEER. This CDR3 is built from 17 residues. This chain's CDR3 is CASSQDAKRGGGDTQYF. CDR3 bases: TGCGCCAGCAGCCAAGATGCGAAGCGGGGGGGCGGGGATACGCAGTATTTT.

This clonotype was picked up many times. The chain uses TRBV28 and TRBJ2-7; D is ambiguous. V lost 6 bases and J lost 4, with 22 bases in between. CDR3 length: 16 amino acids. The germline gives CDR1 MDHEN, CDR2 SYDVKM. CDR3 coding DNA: TGTGCCAGCAGAGGTATTGTGGCAGCCTACGATTACGAGCAGTACTTC. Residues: CASRGIVAAYDYEQYF.

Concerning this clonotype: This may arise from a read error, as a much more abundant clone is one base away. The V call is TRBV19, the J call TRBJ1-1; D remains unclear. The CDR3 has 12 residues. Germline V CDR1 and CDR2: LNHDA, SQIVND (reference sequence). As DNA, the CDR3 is TGTGCCAGTACTAGGGCGTTTACTGTAGCTTTCTTT. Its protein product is CASTRAFTVAFF.

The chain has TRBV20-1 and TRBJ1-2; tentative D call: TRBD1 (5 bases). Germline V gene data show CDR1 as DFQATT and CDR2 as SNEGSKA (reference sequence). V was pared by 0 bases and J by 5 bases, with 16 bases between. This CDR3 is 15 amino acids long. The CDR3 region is CSARDRPGVAYGYTF. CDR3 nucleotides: TGCAGTGCTAGAGACCGGCCGGGGGTGGCGTATGGCTACACCTTC.

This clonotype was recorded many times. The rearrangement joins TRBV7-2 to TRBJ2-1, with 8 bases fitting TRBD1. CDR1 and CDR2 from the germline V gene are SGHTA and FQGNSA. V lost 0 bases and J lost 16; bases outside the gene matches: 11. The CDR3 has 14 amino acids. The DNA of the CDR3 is TGTGCCAGCAGCTTAGCCGGACCGGGACAGGACCCCTTCTTC. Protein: CASSLAGPGQDPFF.

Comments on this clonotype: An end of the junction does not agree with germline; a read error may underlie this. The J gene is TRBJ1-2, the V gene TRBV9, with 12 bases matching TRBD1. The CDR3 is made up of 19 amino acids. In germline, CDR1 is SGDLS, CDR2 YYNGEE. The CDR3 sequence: CASSVTPGTGGSTNHGYTF. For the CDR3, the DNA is TGTGCCAGCAGCGTTACGCCAGGGACAGGGGGCTCGACTAACCATGGCTACACCTTC.

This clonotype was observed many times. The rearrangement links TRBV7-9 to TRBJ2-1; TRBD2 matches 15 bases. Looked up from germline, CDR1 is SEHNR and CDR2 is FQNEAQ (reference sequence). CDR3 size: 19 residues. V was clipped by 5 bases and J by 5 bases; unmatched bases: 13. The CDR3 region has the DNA TGTGCCAGCAGCCCCGGGACTAGCGGGGGGCCACGGAGCCACAATGAGCAGTTCTTC. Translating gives CASSPGTSGGPRSHNEQFF.

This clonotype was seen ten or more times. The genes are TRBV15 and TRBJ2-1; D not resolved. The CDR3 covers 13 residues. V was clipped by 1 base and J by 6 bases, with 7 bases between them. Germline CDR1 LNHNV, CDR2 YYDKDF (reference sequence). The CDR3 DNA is TGTGCCACCAGCAGAGGTACGGTCAATGAGCAGTTCTTC. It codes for CATSRGTVNEQFF.

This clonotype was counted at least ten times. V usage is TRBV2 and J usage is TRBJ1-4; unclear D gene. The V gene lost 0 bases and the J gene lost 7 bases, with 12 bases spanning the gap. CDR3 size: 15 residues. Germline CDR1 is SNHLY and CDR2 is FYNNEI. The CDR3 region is CASSEAHVGGEKLFF. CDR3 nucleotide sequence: TGTGCCAGCAGTGAAGCCCATGTGGGAGGTGAAAAACTGTTTTTT.